Detailed here is one T cell receptor beta chain. Its antigen is not known. V shed 2 bases, J shed 3 bases, and the junction held 8 bases outside the gene matches. The germline V gene has CDR1 SGHNT and CDR2 YENEEA. The CDR3 length is 17 residues. The sample originates from a study of cytomegalovirus exposure and HLA in healthy donors. About the research overall: Genotyping showed around 80% of 398 donors falling in the Caucasian-associated ancestry cluster. Overall study findings and caveats: Several of the most significant clusters were apparently associated with common viral pathogens in a later analysis. Per published reports, the classifier diagnosed cytomegalovirus status with high specificity and sensitivity. One variant, a missense change in DCLRE1C, was linked in a later analysis to TCR beta V- and J-gene trimming.

In the PCR, 60 Vbeta and 13 Jbeta primers were used. Clones were sequenced by immunoSEQ multiplex PCR, and TCRdb holds only the in-frame ones, with some missing. The sample includes more than 80,000 clones, just under 75% of them seen just once. Sequencing input: PBMCs. This receptor was obtained from a man in his sixties in good health and CMV-seronegative. The rearrangement joins TRBV11-3 to TRBJ2-5, with TRBD2 matching over 11 bases. The CDR3 region has the DNA TGTGCCAGCAGCTTATCAGCTAGCGGGGGGCGTGAAGAGACCCAGTACTTC. It yields the protein CASSLSASGGREETQYF.